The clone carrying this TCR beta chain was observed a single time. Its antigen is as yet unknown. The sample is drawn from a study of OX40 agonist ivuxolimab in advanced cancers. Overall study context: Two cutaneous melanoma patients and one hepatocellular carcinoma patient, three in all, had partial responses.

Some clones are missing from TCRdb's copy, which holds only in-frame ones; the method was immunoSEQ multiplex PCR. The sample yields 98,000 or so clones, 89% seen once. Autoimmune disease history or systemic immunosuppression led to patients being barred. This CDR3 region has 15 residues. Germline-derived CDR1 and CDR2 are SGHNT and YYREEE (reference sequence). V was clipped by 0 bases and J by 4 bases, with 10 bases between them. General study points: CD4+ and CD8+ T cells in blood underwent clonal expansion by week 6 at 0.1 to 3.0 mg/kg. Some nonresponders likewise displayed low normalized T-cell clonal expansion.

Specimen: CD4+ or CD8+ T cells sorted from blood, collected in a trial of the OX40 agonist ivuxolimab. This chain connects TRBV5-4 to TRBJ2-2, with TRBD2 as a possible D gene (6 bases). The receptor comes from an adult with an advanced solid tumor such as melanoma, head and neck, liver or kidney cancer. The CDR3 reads CASSLDARGTGELFF. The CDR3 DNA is TGTGCCAGCAGCTTGGATGCGCGGGGCACCGGGGAGCTGTTTTTT.